The 14 T cell receptor beta chains below come from one sample, sequenced in a study of blood T cells in healthy people across ages (dated by TCRdb to between 2014 and 2017). Libraries came from 5' RACE. The listed sequencing device is Illumina HiSeq 2500. A second PCR of about 6 to 11 cycles was performed with a sample-barcoded 5' primer and a J-beta primer mix. The public reads were quality trimmed at Q25 with fastp and then assembled into clones with MiXCR by TCRdb, keeping productive beta chains. Identical CDR3 protein sequences are pooled into one entry, listed with their most common genes and DNA. Within this sample are approximately 1.5 million distinct CDR3 sequences, with about 31% of them counted one time only. The ten largest clones represent 11% of the sample. What was sequenced was blood. Receptor source: a woman aged 25 to 39 in good health.

This clonotype was seen many times. This chain links TRBV29-1 with TRBJ2-7, with a tentative D call TRBD2 (6 bases). The CDR3 consists of 12 residues. Trimming took 1 base from V and 6 from J, leaving 10 bases between them. Germline-derived CDR1 and CDR2 are SQVTM and ANQGSEA. The DNA for the CDR3 is TGCAGCGTTGAAGGAGGGCGGGGCGAGCAGTACTTC. Protein product: CSVEGGRGEQYF.

The chain employs TRBV6-5 and TRBJ2-7, with D perhaps TRBD2 (6 bases). Looked up from germline, CDR1 is MNHEY and CDR2 is SVGAGI. V lost 2 bases and J 5 bases, leaving 16 bases between the germline ends. The CDR3 contains 15 residues. The CDR3 nucleotides are TGTGCCAGCAGTTACAGACCTAGGGAGGCCCACGAGCAGTACTTC. Protein sequence: CASSYRPREAHEQYF.

The rearrangement uses TRBV4-2 and TRBJ2-7; D not resolved. There are 14 residues in the CDR3. Per the germline V gene, CDR1 is LGHNA and CDR2 is YNFKEQ. V lost 0 bases and J lost 2, with 8 bases in between. This chain's CDR3 is CASSQEVPAYEQYF. The CDR3 DNA reads TGTGCCAGCAGCCAAGAAGTTCCCGCCTACGAGCAGTACTTC.

The chain combines TRBV3-1 with TRBJ2-7, with TRBD2 matching 8 bases. Germline CDR1 LGHDT, CDR2 YNNKEL (reference sequence). V shed 2 bases and J 0 bases; nucleotides not matched to a gene: 9. This CDR3 has 17 residues. CDR3 region: CASSQTGRASSSYEQYF. The CDR3 nucleotides read TGTGCCAGCAGCCAAACCGGGAGGGCCTCGAGCTCCTACGAGCAGTACTTC.

A few counts support this clonotype. The chain recombines TRBV1 with TRBJ2-7. TRBV1 is given as a pseudogene. The CDR3 sequence is 14 residues long. The CDR3 here is CTSPSRFGYHEQYF. For the CDR3, the DNA is TGCACCAGCCCGAGTCGTTTCGGGTACCACGAGCAGTACTTC.

In regard to this clonotype: A read error may account for a junction end that differs from germline. This chain uses TRBV20-1 with TRBJ2-3; 13 nucleotides match TRBD2. Germline V CDR1 and CDR2: DFQATT, SNEGSKA (reference sequence). This CDR3 region has 13 residues. The CDR3 region is CSAGTSGTDPQYF. The CDR3 nucleotides read TGCAGTGCTGGGACTAGCGGGACAGATCCGCAGTATTTT.

This clonotype was observed a few times. The V call is TRBV12-3 or TRBV12-4, the J call TRBJ2-5, with D perhaps matching TRBD2 (7 bases). With 2 bases removed from V and 5 bases from J, the gap between germline ends came to 15 bases. The CDR3 contains 15 residues. This chain's CDR3 is CASSLLSEGGETQYF. The DNA of the CDR3 is TGTGCCAGCAGTTTACTTAGCGAGGGGGGGGAGACCCAGTACTTC.

The CDR3 DNA reads as TGTGCCAGCAGTTTGGAGTGGGCGCGGGAGACCCAGTACTTC. Its protein product is CASSLEWARETQYF. The chain is built from TRBV6-1 and TRBJ2-5, with D uncertain. Trimming left V 5 bases short and J 5 bases short, with 15 bases between. Germline CDR1 is MNHNS and CDR2 is SASEGT. CDR3 size: 14 residues.

This clonotype was seen a handful of times. The J gene is TRBJ2-3, the V gene TRBV30; 11 bases fit TRBD2. The trim removed 3 bases at V and 3 bases at J, leaving 5 bases unmatched. Per germline, CDR1 GTSNPN and CDR2 SVGIG (reference sequence). The CDR3 loop spans 15 amino acids. CDR3 amino acids: CAWRRLAGKTDTQYF. CDR3 nucleotide sequence: TGTGCCTGGAGGCGACTAGCGGGAAAGACAGATACGCAGTATTTT.

This chain joins TRBV10-3 and TRBJ1-1, with no clear D. CDR1 is ENHRY and CDR2 is SYGVKD in the germline V gene. This CDR3 is built from 13 residues. The V end was cut by 4 bases, the J end by 1 base, with 7 bases between. The CDR3 DNA reads as TGTGCCATCAGTGTGGCGGAGAACACTGAAGCTTTCTTT. This gives the protein CAISVAENTEAFF.

The chain has TRBV11-2 and TRBJ2-1; the D gene is possibly TRBD1 (6 bases). The CDR3 is 14 residues long. Per the germline V gene, CDR1 is SGHAT and CDR2 is FQNNGV. V gave up 4 bases and J gave up 5 bases, with 12 bases separating them. The CDR3 here is CASSSGQSNNEQFF. CDR3 nucleotides: TGTGCCAGCAGCTCCGGACAGTCTAACAATGAGCAGTTCTTC.

This clonotype turned up a few times. This sequence joins TRBV24-1 and TRBJ1-2; D gene unclear. The CDR3 consists of 12 residues. CDR1 and CDR2 (germline): KGHDR, SFDVKD. The germline V and J ends were trimmed by 7 bases and 8 bases, with 13 bases remaining between them. The CDR3 region has the DNA TGTGCCACCAGCCAAGGGCCGGAAGGCTACACCTTC. It is translated as CATSQGPEGYTF.

The V and J genes are TRBV30 and TRBJ1-6, with D unresolved. With 1 base removed from V and 10 bases from J, the gap between germline ends came to 5 bases. This CDR3 contains 11 residues. Germline lookup yields CDR1 GTSNPN and CDR2 SVGIG (reference sequence). CDR3 loop: CAWSDRSPLHF. CDR3 sequence (DNA): TGTGCCTGGAGTGATCGATCACCCCTCCACTTT.

Points on this clonotype: At one boundary the junction diverges from the germline segment, which might be a read error. The chain recombines TRBV12-3 or TRBV12-4 with TRBJ2-5, with TRBD2 as a possible D gene (7 bases). The CDR3 length is 14 residues. CDR3 residues: CAGSLRGGLETQYF. The CDR3 nucleotides read TGTGCCGGCAGTTTAAGGGGGGGCCTTGAGACCCAGTACTTC.